The table lists the clone carrying this T cell receptor beta chain with many counts. TCRdb used MiXCR to reprocess the RACE reads, holding one entry per CDR3 protein. The data hold approximately 370,000 distinct CDR3 sequences, with over 5% observed a single time. This sample stems from a study of human T cells and chemical hapten exposure. The time point here: pre-sensitization, week 0. Described treatment: therapeutic diphenylcyclopropenone sensitization with weekly scalp DPC. The CDR3 runs to 14 residues. Germline CDR1 is DFQATT and CDR2 is SNEGSKA (reference sequence). V dropped 3 bases and J dropped 6 bases, with 16 bases sitting between them.

The chain combines TRBV20-1 with TRBJ2-3; no firm D call. Specimen: whole blood, collected in connection with sensitization to the hapten diphenylcyclopropenone (DPC). The receptor was derived from a woman aged 18-30 years with alopecia areata. Some clones in this sample may be carry-over from other donors' samples. The CDR3 coding sequence is TGCAGTGCTAGTGGACGGCCTATGATGGATACGCAGTATTTT. Its translation is CSASGRPMMDTQYF.